This T cell receptor (beta chain) appears in the sequencing data of a study of CD8+CD57+ T cells in acquired aplastic anemia. Profiles of TCR beta VDJ and CDR3 were generated from a genomic DNA template. From the reads, TCRdb called clonotypes with MiXCR, one entry per CDR3 protein. Found here are 150,000 or so distinct CDR3 sequences, under 75% of them singletons; the top ten hold 35% to 50%. Germline V gene lookup returns CDR1 SNHLY and CDR2 FYNNEI. V shed 4 bases and J shed 8 bases, with 8 bases lying between them. CDR3 length equals 11 residues. The chain couples TRBV2 to TRBJ1-2; D uncertain. The sequence was collected from a human donor in good health. The sample was sorted CD4+, CD8+, or CD8+CD57+ T cells (not recorded which) from PBMCs. CDR3 loop: CASSGAGGYTF. In DNA, the CDR3 is TGTGCCAGCAGTGGGGCTGGGGGCTACACCTTC.